This is a list of T cell receptor beta chains from one sample in a study of naive and memory T cell subsets. Each CDR3 protein gets one entry after TCRdb re-called the UMI-ligation and nested PCR reads with MiXCR. Of about 150,000 distinct CDR3 sequences detected, 15% to 20% appear once; the ten largest clones hold 0.14% to 0.15%. The sample taken for sequencing was naive CD4+ T cells from blood. These receptors were obtained from a human donor in good health. The conserved cysteine and the conserved F or W are not part of the CDR3 here.

J | V | CDR3
TRBJ2-1 | TRBV6-5 | ASSYVAGGLYNEQF
TRBJ2-3 | TRBV29-1 | SVEPFTDTQY
TRBJ2-4 | TRBV19 | ASSILLAGGKNIQY
TRBJ2-1 | TRBV7-3 | ASSPTNDNEQF
TRBJ1-1 | TRBV10-3 | AISGTLNTEAF
TRBJ2-3 | TRBV7-3 | ASSLAGVADTQY
TRBJ2-1 | TRBV11-3 | ASSLDEGTRF
TRBJ2-7 | TRBV7-2 | ASSPRDRDEQY
TRBJ1-5 | TRBV12-3/TRBV12-4 | ASSLTRDQPQN
TRBJ2-7 | TRBV11-2 | ASSLDLGGGRYEQY
TRBJ2-7 | TRBV14 | ASSGLAGGPAN
TRBJ2-7 | TRBV18 | ASSPRGGREIEQY
TRBJ1-6 | TRBV6-5 | ASGSGVESPLH
TRBJ1-5 | TRBV29-1 | SVKPRDRSLSNQPQH
TRBJ1-2 | TRBV12-3/TRBV12-4 | ASSLHHRDGYT
TRBJ2-3 | TRBV27 | ASSFEGTDTQY
TRBJ2-7 | TRBV7-3 | ASSLLAETYEQY
TRBJ2-3 | TRBV28 | ASSPGQGKPSTDTQY
TRBJ2-7 | TRBV12-3/TRBV12-4 | ASSLQENYEQY
TRBJ2-3 | TRBV27 | ASSRSALTSTDTQY
TRBJ1-4 | TRBV3-1 | ASSQDRGTNEKLF
TRBJ2-4 | TRBV29-1 | SVAPATGIQY
TRBJ1-3 | TRBV6-6 | ASMDRSDSGNTIY
TRBJ2-1 | TRBV12-3/TRBV12-4 | ASSLTFKGGQF
TRBJ2-1 | TRBV7-2 | ASRRQDSYNEQF
TRBJ2-1 | TRBV29-1 | SVEGTAYNEQF
TRBJ1-1 | TRBV2 | AANRRGTEAF
TRBJ2-3 | TRBV20-1 | RAGTGGTDTQY
TRBJ2-3 | TRBV30 | AWSGLAGEDTQY
TRBJ1-5 | TRBV6-6 | ASSPRSPYSNQPQH
TRBJ1-3 | TRBV12-3/TRBV12-4 | ASSLSRNSGNTIY
TRBJ1-1 | TRBV10-3 | AIRAANTEAF
TRBJ1-5 | TRBV7-2 | ASSLVGYSNQPQH
TRBJ2-1 | TRBV30 | AWRAWGGAYNEQF
TRBJ1-5 | TRBV7-2 | ASSRDGRSNQPQH
TRBJ2-3 | TRBV21-1 | ASEDRGAADTQY
TRBJ2-3 | TRBV29-1 | SVVAGTDTQY
TRBJ2-5 | TRBV15 | ATSRPDRKETQY
TRBJ2-3 | TRBV29-1 | SVFSTDTQY
TRBJ2-5 | TRBV7-2 | ASSKSGQSGRETQY
TRBJ2-7 | TRBV12-3/TRBV12-4 | ASSRLLSPYEQY
TRBJ2-5 | TRBV18 | ASSPGTEETQY
TRBJ2-1 | TRBV4-3 | ASSQALQGEQF
TRBJ2-3 | TRBV28 | ASSLSLGLAGTTDTQY
TRBJ1-1 | TRBV19 | ASSIPNRGNTEAF
TRBJ2-7 | TRBV6-6 | ASSLDNANEQY
TRBJ2-7 | TRBV7-2 | ASSSTGGKTYEQY
TRBJ1-2 | TRBV6-1 | ASRRTGLNYGYT
TRBJ2-7 | TRBV6-2/TRBV6-3 | ASRDQGLADYEQY
TRBJ2-1 | TRBV18 | ASSPDRGILVPTEQF
TRBJ2-7 | TRBV20-1 | SARIKGRAGGEQY